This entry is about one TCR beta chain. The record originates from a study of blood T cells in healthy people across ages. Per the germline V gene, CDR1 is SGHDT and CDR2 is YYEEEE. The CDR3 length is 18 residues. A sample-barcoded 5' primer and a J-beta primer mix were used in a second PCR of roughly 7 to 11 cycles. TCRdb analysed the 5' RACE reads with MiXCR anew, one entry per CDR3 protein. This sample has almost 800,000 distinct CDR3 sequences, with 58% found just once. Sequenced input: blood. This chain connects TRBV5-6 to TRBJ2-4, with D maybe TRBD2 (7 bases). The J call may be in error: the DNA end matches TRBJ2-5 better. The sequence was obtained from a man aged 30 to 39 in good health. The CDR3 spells CASSLVLRYGQRGETQYF. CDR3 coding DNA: TGTGCCAGCAGCTTGGTTTTACGGTATGGACAGCGGGGAGAGACCCAGTACTTC.